The present T cell receptor beta chain was sequenced within a study of regulatory and conventional T cells in RAG deficiency. Genomic DNA came from blood conventional CD4+ T cells gated CD25-low CD127-high. Note on this clone: What it binds is not known.

This CDR3 contains 15 residues. The germline gives CDR1 KGHSH, CDR2 LQKENI. The ends were cut back, 1 base at V and 7 bases at J, with 16 bases in the middle. Study-wide results and caveats: Treg unique TCR beta sequences were about 100-fold fewer in Omenn syndrome and CID/AS patients than controls. In Omenn syndrome, sorted "Tregs" may be peripherally activated cells. Omenn patients showed >85% Treg-Tconv overlap and shorter CDR3 lengths. RAG-deficient patients showed markedly lower Shannon entropy and higher Simpson indices than control T-cell subsets.

Measured with immunoSEQ multiplex PCR; TCRdb has only the in-frame clones, and not every one. The table includes 10,000 to 15,000 clones, roughly 93% detected once. The same specimen was also included in a second study, on regulatory T cells. As that study records: The PCR used 52 TRBV and 13 TRBJ primers.

This receptor was taken from a human donor in good health. The chain uses TRBV18 and TRBJ1-2; D ambiguous. Sequenced input: CD4+ effector T cells sorted from blood. The CDR3 sequence is CASSPQPGGKIGYTF. CDR3 DNA: TGTGCCAGCTCACCACAGCCGGGAGGCAAGATTGGCTACACCTTC.